Given below is one TCR beta chain in context. The sample belongs to a study of T cells after posttransplantation cyclophosphamide. The CDR3 spans 13 residues. The germline V gene has CDR1 ENHRY and CDR2 SYGVKD. Losses at the gene ends were 5 bases for V and 8 bases for J; bases not matched to a gene: 7. The table came from immunoSEQ multiplex PCR; TCRdb's copy has only in-frame clones and leaves some out. The sample lists 1,500 to 2,500 clones; roughly 94% were seen once. The chain couples TRBV10-3 to TRBJ1-2; TRBD1 matches 8 bases. The TCR sequence derives from a woman between 55 and 75 years old in good health, CMV-negative, and a related stem cell transplant donor. Sequences were obtained from naive CD8+ T cells sorted from PBMCs. The CDR3 sequence is CAISLDRVAGYTF. CDR3 sequence (DNA): TGTGCCATCAGTTTGGACAGGGTGGCCGGCTACACCTTC.